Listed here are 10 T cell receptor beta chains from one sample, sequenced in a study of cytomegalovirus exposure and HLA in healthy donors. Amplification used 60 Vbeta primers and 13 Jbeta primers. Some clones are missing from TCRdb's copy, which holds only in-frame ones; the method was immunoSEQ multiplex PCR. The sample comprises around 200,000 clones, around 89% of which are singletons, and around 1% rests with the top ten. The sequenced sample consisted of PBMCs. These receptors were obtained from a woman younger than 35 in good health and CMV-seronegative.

CDR3 region: CASSLQGLNYEQYF. For the CDR3, the DNA is TGTGCCAGCAGTCTTCAGGGACTAAACTACGAGCAGTACTTC. The chain carries TRBV27 and TRBJ2-7; 7 bases are a match to TRBD2. V gave up 5 bases and J gave up 3 bases; unmatched junction bases: 7. Looked up from germline, CDR1 is MNHEY and CDR2 is SMNVEV (reference sequence). The CDR3 covers 14 residues.

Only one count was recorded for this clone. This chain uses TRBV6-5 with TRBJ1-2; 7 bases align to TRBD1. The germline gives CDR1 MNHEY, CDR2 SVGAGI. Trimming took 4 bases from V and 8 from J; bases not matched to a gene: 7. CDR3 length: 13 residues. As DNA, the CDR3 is TGTGCCAGCAGTTTGACAGGGCAAAGAGGCTACACCTTC. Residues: CASSLTGQRGYTF.

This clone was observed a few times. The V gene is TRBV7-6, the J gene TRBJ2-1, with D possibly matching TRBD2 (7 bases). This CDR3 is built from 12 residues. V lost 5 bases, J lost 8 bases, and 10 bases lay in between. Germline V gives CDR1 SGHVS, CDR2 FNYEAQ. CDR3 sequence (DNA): TGTGCCAGCAGCGGCGGGGGCGATGAGCAGTTCTTC. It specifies CASSGGGDEQFF.

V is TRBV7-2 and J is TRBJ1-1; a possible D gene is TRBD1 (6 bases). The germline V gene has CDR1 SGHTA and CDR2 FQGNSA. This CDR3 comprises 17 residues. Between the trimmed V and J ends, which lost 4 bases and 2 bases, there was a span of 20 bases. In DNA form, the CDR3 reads TGTGCCAGCAGCTCACATAAGGCGGACAGCTTCAACACTGAAGCTTTCTTT. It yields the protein CASSSHKADSFNTEAFF.

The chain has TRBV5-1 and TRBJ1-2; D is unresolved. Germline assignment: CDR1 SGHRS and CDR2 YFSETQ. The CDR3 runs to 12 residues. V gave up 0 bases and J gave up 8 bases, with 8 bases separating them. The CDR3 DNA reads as TGCGCCAGCAGCTTGGGATACACCGGCTACACCTTC. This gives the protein CASSLGYTGYTF.

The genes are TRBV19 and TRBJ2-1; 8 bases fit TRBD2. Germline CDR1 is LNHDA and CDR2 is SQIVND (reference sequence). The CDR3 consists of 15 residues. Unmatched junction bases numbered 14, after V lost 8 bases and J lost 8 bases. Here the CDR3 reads CASREGGRVMDEQFF. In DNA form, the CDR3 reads TGTGCCAGTCGGGAGGGGGGCAGGGTGATGGATGAGCAGTTCTTC.

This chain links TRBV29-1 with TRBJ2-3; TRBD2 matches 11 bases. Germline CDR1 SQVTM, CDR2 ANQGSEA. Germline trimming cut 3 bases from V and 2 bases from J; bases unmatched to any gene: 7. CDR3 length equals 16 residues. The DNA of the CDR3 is TGCAGCGTTGAGGGACTAGCGGATTCAAACACAGATACGCAGTATTTT. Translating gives CSVEGLADSNTDTQYF.

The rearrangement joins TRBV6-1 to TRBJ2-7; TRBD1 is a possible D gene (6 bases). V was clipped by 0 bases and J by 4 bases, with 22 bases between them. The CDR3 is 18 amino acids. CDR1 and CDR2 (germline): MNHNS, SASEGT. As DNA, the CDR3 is TGTGCCAGCAGTGAAGCGCTGGACAGTCCCGTTTTGGATTACGAGCAGTACTTC. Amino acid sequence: CASSEALDSPVLDYEQYF.

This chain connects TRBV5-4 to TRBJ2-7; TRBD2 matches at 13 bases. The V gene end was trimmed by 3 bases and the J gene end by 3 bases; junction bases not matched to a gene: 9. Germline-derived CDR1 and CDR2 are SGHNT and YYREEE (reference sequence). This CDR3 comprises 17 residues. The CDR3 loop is CASSYGLAGVFFYEQYF. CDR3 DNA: TGTGCCAGCAGCTATGGACTAGCGGGAGTATTTTTCTACGAGCAGTACTTC.

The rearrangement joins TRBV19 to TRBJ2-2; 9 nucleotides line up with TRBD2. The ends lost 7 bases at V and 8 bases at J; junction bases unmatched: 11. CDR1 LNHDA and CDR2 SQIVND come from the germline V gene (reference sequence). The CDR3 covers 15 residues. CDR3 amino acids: CASTILAGAVGELFF. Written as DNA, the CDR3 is TGTGCCAGTACGATCTTAGCGGGGGCTGTAGGGGAGCTGTTTTTT. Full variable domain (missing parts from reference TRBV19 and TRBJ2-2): DGGITQSPKYLFRKEGQNVTLSCEQNLNHDAMYWYRQDPGQGLRLIYYSQIVNDFQKGDIAEGYSVSREKKESFPLTVTSAQKNPTAFYLCASTILAGAVGELFFGEGSRLTVL.